The rows below give T cell receptor beta chains drawn from one sample of a study of cytomegalovirus exposure and HLA in healthy donors. Method: immunoSEQ multiplex PCR; TCRdb's copy keeps in-frame clones and lacks some. The sample includes 110,000 or so clones, over 70% seen only once; the top ten take 4% to 5%. The sample taken for sequencing was PBMCs. Receptors originate from a woman in her 40s in good health and CMV-seropositive. The CDR3 runs from the conserved cysteine through the conserved F or W. A D gene is named only where the DNA matches it firmly. Clone size is given for some rows only: seen once, a few or many times, or a class if the clone is expanded.

abundance	len	v_gene	d_gene	j_gene	CDR3aa	CDR3nt
NA	16	TRBV6-5	TRBD2	TRBJ2-7	CASSYSSGTSGYEQYF	TGTGCCAGCAGTTACTCTTCAGGGACTAGCGGCTACGAGCAGTACTTC
NA	14	TRBV7-8	TRBD2	TRBJ2-7	CASSFRASGREQYF	TGTGCCAGCAGCTTTAGAGCTAGCGGGAGGGAGCAGTACTTC
NA	14	TRBV5-1	TRBD2	TRBJ2-5	CASSGGLGVETQYF	TGCGCCAGCAGCGGGGGACTAGGGGTAGAGACCCAGTACTTC
NA	14	TRBV6-5	TRBD1	TRBJ1-4	CASRSGTGGGKLFF	TGTGCCAGCAGGTCCGGGACAGGGGGAGGAAAACTGTTTTTT
few	14	TRBV2	NA	TRBJ1-2	CASSEQTANYGYTF	TGTGCCAGCAGTGAACAGACTGCTAACTATGGCTACACCTTC
NA	13	TRBV5-6	NA	TRBJ2-7	CASSLDRGGEQYF	TGTGCCAGCAGCTTGGACAGGGGGGGGGAGCAGTACTTC
NA	14	TRBV6-5	NA	TRBJ2-7	CASSSLSRGYEQYF	TGTGCCAGCAGTTCCCTGAGCAGGGGCTACGAGCAGTACTTC
once	14	TRBV13	TRBD2	TRBJ2-5	CASSFTSAGETQYF	TGTGCCAGCAGCTTTACTAGCGCGGGTGAGACCCAGTACTTC
NA	14	TRBV7-9	NA	TRBJ1-2	CASSLDRQIYGYTF	TGTGCCAGCAGCTTAGACAGGCAAATTTATGGCTACACCTTC
NA	15	TRBV7-9	TRBD1	TRBJ1-1	CASSVDRVVDTEAFF	TGTGCCAGCAGCGTCGACAGGGTTGTAGACACTGAAGCTTTCTTT
NA	11	TRBV25-1	NA	TRBJ2-1	CASNWRNEQFF	TGTGCCAGCAACTGGAGGAATGAGCAGTTCTTC
NA	18	TRBV5-1	TRBD1	TRBJ2-2	CASSPSGRQGAKTGELFF	TGCGCCAGCAGCCCTTCGGGCCGACAGGGGGCTAAGACCGGGGAGCTGTTTTTT
NA	16	TRBV28	TRBD2	TRBJ2-7	CASSFSLGTRLYEQYF	TGTGCCAGCAGTTTTAGTCTGGGGACTAGACTGTACGAGCAGTACTTC
NA	13	TRBV2	NA	TRBJ1-2	CASRLDGHYGYTF	TGTGCCAGCAGACTAGACGGTCACTATGGCTACACCTTC
NA	17	TRBV4-1	TRBD1	TRBJ2-1	CASSQEGTVHSYNEQFF	TGCGCCAGCAGCCAAGAGGGGACAGTCCACTCCTACAATGAGCAGTTCTTC
NA	16	TRBV4-1	NA	TRBJ2-1	CASSQDNSRRYNEQFF	TGCGCCAGCAGCCAAGATAACTCCAGGCGCTACAATGAGCAGTTCTTC
NA	15	TRBV9	TRBD2	TRBJ2-1	CASSGSGRAANEQFF	TGTGCCAGCAGCGGTAGCGGGAGGGCCGCCAATGAGCAGTTCTTC
few	16	TRBV29-1	TRBD1	TRBJ1-1	CSVERSGSGGSTEAFF	TGCAGCGTTGAAAGGAGCGGGTCAGGGGGTTCAACTGAAGCTTTCTTT
NA	15	TRBV4-2	NA	TRBJ2-2	CASSATVANTGELFF	TGTGCCAGCAGCGCAACCGTAGCGAACACCGGGGAGCTGTTTTTT
NA	13	TRBV28	NA	TRBJ1-1	CASSSQGETEAFF	TGTGCCAGCAGTTCCCAAGGGGAAACTGAAGCTTTCTTT
once	16	TRBV30	TRBD2	TRBJ2-2	CAWSRLAGTNTGELFF	TGTGCCTGGAGTAGATTAGCGGGAACGAACACCGGGGAGCTGTTTTTT
NA	15	TRBV6-1	TRBD1	TRBJ1-1	CASSPSGQGDTEAFF	TGTGCCAGCAGTCCTTCGGGACAGGGAGACACTGAAGCTTTCTTT
NA	14	TRBV30	TRBD1	TRBJ2-1	CAWTRDSVYNEQFF	TGTGCCTGGACAAGGGACAGCGTTTACAATGAGCAGTTCTTC
few	12	TRBV19	TRBD1	TRBJ2-5	CAGSRTGETQYF	TGTGCCGGTAGTAGGACAGGAGAGACCCAGTACTTC
NA	15	TRBV29-1	NA	TRBJ2-2	CSATRGTANTGELFF	TGCAGCGCGACGCGCGGGACAGCGAACACCGGGGAGCTGTTTTTT
once	13	TRBV2	NA	TRBJ2-7	CASSDPGPYEQYF	TGTGCCAGCAGTGACCCGGGTCCGTACGAGCAGTACTTC
NA	16	TRBV2	NA	TRBJ1-1	CASITFGDSLATEAFF	TGTGCCAGCATTACATTTGGGGACTCCTTAGCCACTGAAGCTTTCTTT
NA	14	TRBV5-5	NA	TRBJ1-1	CASSLTGQLTEAFF	TGTGCCAGCAGCTTAACCGGACAGCTCACTGAAGCTTTCTTT
NA	13	TRBV4-2	NA	TRBJ1-1	CASSQARGFGAFF	TGTGCCAGCAGCCAAGCGCGGGGGTTCGGAGCTTTCTTT
NA	13	TRBV7-8	NA	TRBJ2-5	CASTTDRKETQYF	TGTGCCTCCACCACCGACAGGAAAGAGACCCAGTACTTC
NA	14	TRBV6-1	TRBD1	TRBJ1-4	CASSGRQGSEKLFF	TGTGCCAGCAGTGGGCGACAGGGAAGTGAAAAACTGTTTTTT
NA	13	TRBV5-1	NA	TRBJ1-1	CASSRGEGTEAFF	TGCGCCAGCAGCCGGGGGGAGGGCACTGAAGCTTTCTTT